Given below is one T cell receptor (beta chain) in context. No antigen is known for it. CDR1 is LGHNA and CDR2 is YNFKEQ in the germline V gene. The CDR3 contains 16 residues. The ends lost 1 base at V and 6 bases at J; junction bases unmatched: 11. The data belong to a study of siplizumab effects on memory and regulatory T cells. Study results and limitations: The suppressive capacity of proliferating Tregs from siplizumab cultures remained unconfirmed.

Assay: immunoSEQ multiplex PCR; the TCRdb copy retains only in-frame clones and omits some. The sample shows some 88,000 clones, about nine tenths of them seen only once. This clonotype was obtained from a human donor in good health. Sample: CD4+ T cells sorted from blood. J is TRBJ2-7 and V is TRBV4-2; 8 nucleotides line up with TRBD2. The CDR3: CASSQVLGRARGEQYF. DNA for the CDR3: TGTGCCAGCAGCCAAGTGCTCGGGAGGGCTCGGGGCGAGCAGTACTTC.